The entry below gives a single T cell receptor (beta chain) sequence along with its context. The sample originates from a study of T cell changes during pregnancy in multiple sclerosis. With 0 bases clipped from V and 4 bases from J, the junction kept 4 bases outside the gene matches. The CDR3 has 15 amino acids. Germline CDR1 reads SGHDT; CDR2 reads YYEEEE. The assay was immunoSEQ multiplex PCR, and TCRdb's table has in-frame clones only and misses some. The repertoire holds about 49,000 clones, with roughly nine tenths as singletons. The sequences come from CD4+ T cells from peripheral blood mononuclear cells, collected in the second trimester of pregnancy. This receptor was obtained from a female donor in good health, enrolled as a control in a pregnancy study. This chain links TRBV5-6 with TRBJ2-3; 8 bases line up with TRBD1. CDR3 residues: CASSLGQGNPDTQYF. CDR3 DNA sequence: TGTGCCAGCAGCTTGGGACAGGGGAACCCAGATACGCAGTATTTT. Variable domain in full (rest from reference TRBV5-6 and TRBJ2-3): DAGVTQSPTHLIKTRGQQVTLRCSPKSGHDTVSWYQQALGQGPQFIFQYYEEEERQRGNFPDRFSGHQFPNYSSELNVNALLLGDSALYLCASSLGQGNPDTQYFGPGTRLTVL.